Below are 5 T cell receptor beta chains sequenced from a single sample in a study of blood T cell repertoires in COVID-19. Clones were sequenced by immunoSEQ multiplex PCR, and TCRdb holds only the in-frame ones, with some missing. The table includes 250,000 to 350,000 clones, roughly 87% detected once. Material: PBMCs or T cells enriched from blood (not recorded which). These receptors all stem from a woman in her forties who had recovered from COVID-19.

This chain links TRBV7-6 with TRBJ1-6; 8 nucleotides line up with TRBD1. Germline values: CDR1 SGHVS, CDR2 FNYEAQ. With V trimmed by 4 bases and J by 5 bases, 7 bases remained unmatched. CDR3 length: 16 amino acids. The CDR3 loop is CASSYGQGGNNSPLHF. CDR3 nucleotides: TGTGCCAGCAGCTACGGACAGGGCGGGAATAATTCACCCCTCCACTTT. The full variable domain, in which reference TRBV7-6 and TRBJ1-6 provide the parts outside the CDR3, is GAGVSQSPRYKVTKRGQDVALRCDPISGHVSLYWYRQALGQGPEFLTYFNYEAQQDKSGLPNDRFSAERPEGSISTLTIQRTEQRDSAMYRCASSYGQGGNNSPLHFGNGTRLTVT.

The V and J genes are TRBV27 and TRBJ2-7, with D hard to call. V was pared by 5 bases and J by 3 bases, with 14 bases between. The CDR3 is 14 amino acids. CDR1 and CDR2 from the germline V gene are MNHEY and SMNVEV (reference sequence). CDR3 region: CASSPKPLSYEQYF. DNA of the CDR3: TGTGCCAGCAGTCCCAAACCCCTAAGCTACGAGCAGTACTTC.

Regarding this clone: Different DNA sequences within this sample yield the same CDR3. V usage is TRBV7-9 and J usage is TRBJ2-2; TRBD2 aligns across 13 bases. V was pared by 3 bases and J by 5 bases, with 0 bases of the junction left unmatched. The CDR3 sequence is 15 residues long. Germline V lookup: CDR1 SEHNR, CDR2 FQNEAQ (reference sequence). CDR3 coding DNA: TGTGCCAGCAGCTTGGGACTAGCGGGAACCGGGGAGCTGTTTTTT. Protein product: CASSLGLAGTGELFF.

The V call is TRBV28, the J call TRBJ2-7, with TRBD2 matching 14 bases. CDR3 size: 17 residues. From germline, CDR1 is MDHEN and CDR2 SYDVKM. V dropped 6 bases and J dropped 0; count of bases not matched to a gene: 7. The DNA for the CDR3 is TGTGCCAGCAGCTCCGGGACTAGCGGGGGCAGCTCCTACGAGCAGTACTTC. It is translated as CASSSGTSGGSSYEQYF. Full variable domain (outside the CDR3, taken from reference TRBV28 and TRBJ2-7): DVKVTQSSRYLVKRTGEKVFLECVQDMDHENMFWYRQDPGLGLRLIYFSYDVKMKEKGDIPEGYSVSREKKERFSLILESASTNQTSMYLCASSSGTSGGSSYEQYFGPGTRLTVT.

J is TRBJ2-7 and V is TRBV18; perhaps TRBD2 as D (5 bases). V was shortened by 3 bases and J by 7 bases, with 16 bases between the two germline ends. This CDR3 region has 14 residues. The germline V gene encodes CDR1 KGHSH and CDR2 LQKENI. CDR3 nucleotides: TGTGCCAGCTCACCCCGGGATACGACGGGAGAGCAGTACTTC. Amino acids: CASSPRDTTGEQYF.